Each of the 17 T cell receptor beta chains below was sequenced from the same sample in a study of shared clonotypes between healthy human individuals (dated by TCRdb to 2020 to 2021). Libraries were prepared through the immunoSEQ multiplex PCR assay. What TCRdb holds here is the immuneACCESS table cut down to in-frame rearrangements. Part of the clones is not present; checked against another copy, under half of the missing clones reflect an unresolved V gene, and the others are unexplained. This sample has roughly 2.2 million clones in its table, and more than 85% of those were observed once. Under 0.45% of the sample rests with the top ten. The specimen sequenced was naive CD4+ T cells from PBMCs. The cell subset or site label for this specimen denotes: CD45RA+ positively selected. The source of these receptors is a man aged 18 to 29 in good health. Some clones in this sample may be carry-over from other donors' samples.

The V gene is TRBV7-9, the J gene TRBJ1-1; D not certain. Per germline, CDR1 SEHNR and CDR2 FQNEAQ (reference sequence). CDR3 length: 15 amino acids. Trimming stripped 5 bases from V and 1 base from J, with 14 bases between. CDR3 nucleotides: TGTGCCAGCAGCCACGGGCGGCGGGGGAACACTGAAGCTTTCTTT. Protein product: CASSHGRRGNTEAFF.

The gene calls are TRBV5-5 and TRBJ1-4; D may be TRBD1 (6 bases). Looked up from germline, CDR1 is SGHKS and CDR2 is YYEKEE (reference sequence). The CDR3 runs to 14 residues. Trimming stripped 5 bases from V and 5 bases from J, with 13 bases between. The DNA of the CDR3 is TGTGCCAGCAGTCTGACAGGTGGGAATGAAAAACTGTTTTTT. Protein product: CASSLTGGNEKLFF.

This chain joins TRBV18 and TRBJ2-5; 7 bases agree with TRBD1. The CDR3 runs 15 residues. Per germline, CDR1 KGHSH and CDR2 LQKENI. V gave up 3 bases and J gave up 2 bases; unmatched junction bases: 6. The CDR3 region has the DNA TGTGCCAGCTCACCCAATTTGGGACAGCAAGAGACCCAGTACTTC. This translates into CASSPNLGQQETQYF.

The V call is TRBV7-9, the J call TRBJ2-7; unclear D gene. CDR3 length: 11 amino acids. Between the trimmed V and J ends, which lost 0 bases and 7 bases, there was a span of 4 bases. Per germline, CDR1 SEHNR and CDR2 FQNEAQ (reference sequence). The CDR3 DNA sequence: TGTGCCAGCAGCTTAGCGGTGGAGCAGTACTTC. This translates into CASSLAVEQYF.

J is TRBJ2-3 and V is TRBV28, with TRBD2 matching 13 bases. With V trimmed by 6 bases and J by 5 bases, 8 bases remained unmatched. The CDR3 runs to 16 residues. The germline CDR1 and CDR2 sequences are MDHEN and SYDVKM. The CDR3 sequence is CASSDRGLAGVDTQYF. Written as DNA, the CDR3 is TGTGCCAGCAGCGACCGAGGACTAGCGGGAGTAGATACGCAGTATTTT.

The chain carries TRBV7-6 and TRBJ2-5; a weak D match, TRBD2 (5 bases). There are 14 residues in the CDR3. Germline CDR1 SGHVS, CDR2 FNYEAQ. Trimming removed 5 bases from V and 2 bases from J, with 12 bases in between. DNA for the CDR3: TGTGCCAGCAGCCCGCGGAGGCTACAAGAGACCCAGTACTTC. It encodes CASSPRRLQETQYF. The whole variable domain, remainder taken from reference TRBV7-6 and TRBJ2-5, is GAGVSQSPRYKVTKRGQDVALRCDPISGHVSLYWYRQALGQGPEFLTYFNYEAQQDKSGLPNDRFSAERPEGSISTLTIQRTEQRDSAMYRCASSPRRLQETQYFGPGTRLLVL.

The V and J genes are TRBV4-1 and TRBJ2-1; 9 nucleotides match TRBD2. This CDR3 contains 15 residues. Germline V CDR1 and CDR2: MGHRA, YSYEKL. The V segment lost 4 bases and the J segment 6 bases; nucleotides outside the gene matches: 7. CDR3 protein: CASSLLAGVRNEQFF. The CDR3 DNA follows: TGCGCCAGCAGCCTCTTAGCGGGAGTTCGCAATGAGCAGTTCTTC.

The V call is TRBV28, the J call TRBJ2-7; possibly TRBD1 for D (6 bases). The ends were cut back, 3 bases at V and 0 bases at J, with 15 bases in the middle. Germline V CDR1 and CDR2: MDHEN, SYDVKM. This CDR3 comprises 16 residues. CDR3 sequence: CASSLYPGHRSYEQYF. DNA of the CDR3: TGTGCCAGCAGTTTGTATCCGGGACATCGCTCCTACGAGCAGTACTTC. The variable domain in full, with the rest retrieved from reference TRBV28 and TRBJ2-7, is DVKVTQSSRYLVKRTGEKVFLECVQDMDHENMFWYRQDPGLGLRLIYFSYDVKMKEKGDIPEGYSVSREKKERFSLILESASTNQTSMYLCASSLYPGHRSYEQYFGPGTRLTVT.

The rearrangement links TRBV7-9 to TRBJ1-2; D is unresolved. CDR1 and CDR2 (germline): SEHNR, FQNEAQ (reference sequence). This CDR3 is built from 12 residues. V was trimmed by 5 bases and J by 7 bases, leaving 11 bases between them. The CDR3 sequence is CASSLTPGGYTF. DNA of the CDR3: TGTGCCAGCAGCCTAACCCCAGGTGGCTACACCTTC. Full variable domain (outside the CDR3, taken from reference TRBV7-9 and TRBJ1-2): DTGVSQNPRHKITKRGQNVTFRCDPISEHNRLYWYRQTLGQGPEFLTYFQNEAQLEKSRLLSDRFSAERPKGSFSTLEIQRTEQGDSAMYLCASSLTPGGYTFGSGTRLTVV.

V gene TRBV21-1 combines with J gene TRBJ2-7. TRBV21-1 is listed as a pseudogene. This CDR3 is 11 amino acids long. CDR3 coding DNA: TGTGCCAGCAGCAAGCACTACGAGCAGTACTTC. It is translated as CASSKHYEQYF.

The chain uses TRBV6-4 and TRBJ2-6; no clear D gene. CDR3 size: 16 residues. V was shortened by 6 bases and J by 2 bases, with 14 bases between the two germline ends. CDR1 MRHNA and CDR2 SNTAGT come from the germline V gene. The CDR3 loop is CASSPDSPTGANVLTF. Here the CDR3 DNA reads TGTGCCAGCAGCCCCGATTCGCCTACTGGGGCCAACGTCCTGACTTTC.

The V and J genes are TRBV6-6 and TRBJ1-3, with D uncertain. The CDR3 is 14 residues long. The germline gives CDR1 MNHNY, CDR2 SVGAGI (reference sequence). Trimming left V 7 bases short and J 0 bases short, with 10 bases between. The CDR3 reads CASNPQNSGNTIYF. CDR3 in DNA: TGTGCCAGCAACCCACAGAACTCTGGAAACACCATATATTTT.

This chain connects TRBV11-1 to TRBJ2-7; possible D gene TRBD2, 6 bases. V was shortened by 5 bases and J by 2 bases, with 13 bases between the two germline ends. Germline CDR1 is SGHAT and CDR2 is FQDESV (reference sequence). This CDR3 is built from 14 residues. The CDR3 DNA reads TGTGCCAGCAGCACCTTCCGCGGGACCTACGAGCAGTACTTC. Its protein is CASSTFRGTYEQYF.

This chain links TRBV7-8 with TRBJ1-4, with D uncertain. V gave up 5 bases and J gave up 7 bases, with 14 bases separating them. The germline gives CDR1 SGHVS, CDR2 FQNEAQ. The CDR3 has 14 amino acids. The CDR3 bases are TGTGCCAGCAGCCCACAGAGGGTGTCTGAAAAACTGTTTTTT. The encoded protein is CASSPQRVSEKLFF.

Regarding this clone: Other DNA sequences in this specimen translate into the identical CDR3. This rearrangement joins TRBV9 to TRBJ1-3; no clear D gene. Germline CDR1 reads SGDLS; CDR2 reads YYNGEE. This CDR3 region has 12 residues. Trimming removed 1 base at V and 4 bases at J, with 3 bases between. CDR3 amino acids: CASSVSGNTIYF. In DNA, the CDR3 is TGTGCCAGCAGCGTATCCGGAAACACCATATATTTT.

This rearrangement joins TRBV27 to TRBJ2-7; 7 bases agree with TRBD1. Germline CDR1 and CDR2: MNHEY and SMNVEV (reference sequence). Losses at the gene ends were 6 bases for V and 4 bases for J; bases not matched to a gene: 9. The CDR3 is 14 residues long. CDR3 loop: CASRRKTGSYEQYF. The CDR3 nucleotides are TGTGCCAGCAGACGGAAGACAGGGTCATACGAGCAGTACTTC.

As for this clone: Distinct nucleotide sequences in the sample also encode this CDR3. The rearrangement joins TRBV7-8 to TRBJ2-7; the D gene is possibly TRBD2 (5 bases). Germline values: CDR1 SGHVS, CDR2 FQNEAQ. The CDR3 totals 14 residues. Trimming stripped 2 bases from V and 5 bases from J, with 13 bases between. This chain's CDR3 is CASSLLRGFDEQYF. CDR3 DNA sequence: TGTGCCAGCAGCTTACTTCGCGGGTTCGACGAGCAGTACTTC.